This TCR beta chain was documented in a study of cytomegalovirus exposure and HLA in healthy donors. The overall study: The 120 or so validation repertoires were produced on the same platform as the 500 to 800 repertoires of the first cohort. This was reported in a later analysis. Notes on the study in general: First-cohort TCR clusters were later found to tend to co-occur in the approximately 120 validation repertoires.

About this clone: The antigen is not known.

Method: immunoSEQ multiplex PCR; TCRdb's copy keeps in-frame clones and lacks some. The repertoire holds about 55,000 clones, with 90% as singletons. The CDR3 is 14 amino acids. Looked up from germline, CDR1 is MNHEY and CDR2 is SMNVEV (reference sequence). The V end lost 2 bases, the J end lost 3 bases, and 10 bases lay between the germline ends. The TCR sequence derives from a man aged 18 to 30 in good health and CMV-seronegative. The sequenced material came from PBMCs. The chain combines TRBV27 with TRBJ2-5; no reliable D call. The chain's CDR3 is CASSLRLGKETQYF. The CDR3 coding sequence is TGTGCCAGCAGTTTACGGCTAGGAAAAGAGACCCAGTACTTC.